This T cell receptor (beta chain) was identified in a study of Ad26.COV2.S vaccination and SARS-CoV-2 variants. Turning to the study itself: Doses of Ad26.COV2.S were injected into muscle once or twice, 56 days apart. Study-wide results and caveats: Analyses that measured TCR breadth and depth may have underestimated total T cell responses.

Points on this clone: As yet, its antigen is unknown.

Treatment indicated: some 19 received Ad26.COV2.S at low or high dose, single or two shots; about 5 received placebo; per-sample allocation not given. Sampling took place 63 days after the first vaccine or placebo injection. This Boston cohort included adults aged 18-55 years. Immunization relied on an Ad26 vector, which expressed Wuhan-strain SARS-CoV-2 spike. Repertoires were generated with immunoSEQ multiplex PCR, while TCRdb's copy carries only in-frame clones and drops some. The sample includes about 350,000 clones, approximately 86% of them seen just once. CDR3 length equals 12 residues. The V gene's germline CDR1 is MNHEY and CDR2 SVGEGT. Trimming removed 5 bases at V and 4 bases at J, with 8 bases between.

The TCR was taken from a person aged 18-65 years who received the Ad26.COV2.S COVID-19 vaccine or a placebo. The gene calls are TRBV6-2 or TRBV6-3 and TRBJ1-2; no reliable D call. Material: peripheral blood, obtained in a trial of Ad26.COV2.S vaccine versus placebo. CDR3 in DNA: TGTGCCAGCAGTCAACCCCGCTATGGCTACACCTTC. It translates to CASSQPRYGYTF.